This paragraph reports one T cell receptor (beta chain). Its antigen remains unknown. TCRdb's table, derived via immunoSEQ multiplex PCR, lists solely in-frame clones and lacks some. The sample has nearly 95,000 clones; 82% are singletons. CDR3 size: 14 residues. With 4 bases removed from V and 9 bases from J, the gap between germline ends came to 16 bases. Germline loops: CDR1 MNHEY, CDR2 SMNVEV (reference sequence). This entry is derived from a study of Ad26.COV2.S vaccination and SARS-CoV-2 variants. Overall study findings and caveats: Measures of TCR breadth and depth may have fallen short of total T cell responses. Considerable breadth of spike-specific CD8+ and CD4+ T cell responses has reportedly been documented following vaccination.

The sample here was peripheral blood, taken after recovery from COVID-19. The rearrangement links TRBV27 to TRBJ2-1; perhaps D is TRBD1 or TRBD2 (5 bases each). This sequence originates from a human donor who had recovered from COVID-19. CDR3 in DNA: TGTGCCAGCAGTTCCGGGACCGGTACTATTGAGCAGTTCTTC. This translates into CASSSGTGTIEQFF.